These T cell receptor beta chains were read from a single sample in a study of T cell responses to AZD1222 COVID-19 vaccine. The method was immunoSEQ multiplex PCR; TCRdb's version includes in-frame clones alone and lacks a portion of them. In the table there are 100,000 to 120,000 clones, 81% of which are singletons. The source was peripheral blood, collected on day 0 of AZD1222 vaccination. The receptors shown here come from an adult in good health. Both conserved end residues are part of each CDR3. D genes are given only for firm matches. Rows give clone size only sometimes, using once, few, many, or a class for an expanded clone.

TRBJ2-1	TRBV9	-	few	CASSPRSGSSYNEQFF	TGTGCCAGCAGCCCAAGAAGCGGTAGCTCCTACAATGAGCAGTTCTTC
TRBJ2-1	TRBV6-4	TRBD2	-	CASSSGGGNNEQFF	TGTGCCAGCTCCAGCGGGGGGGGTAACAATGAGCAGTTCTTC
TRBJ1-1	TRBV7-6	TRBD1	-	CASSPRQGATNTEAFF	TGTGCCAGCAGCCCCCGACAGGGGGCCACGAACACTGAAGCTTTCTTT
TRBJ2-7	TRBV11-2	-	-	CASSGRGLSYEQYF	TGTGCCAGCAGCGGAAGAGGGCTGTCCTACGAGCAGTACTTC
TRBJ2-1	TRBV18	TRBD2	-	CASSPGTSGLYEQFF	TGTGCCAGCTCACCAGGGACTAGCGGGTTATACGAGCAGTTCTTC
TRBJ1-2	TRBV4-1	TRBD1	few	CASSQGAADRAYGYTF	TGCGCCAGCAGCCAAGGTGCCGCGGACAGGGCGTATGGCTACACCTTC
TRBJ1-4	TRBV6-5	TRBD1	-	CASRITGGGEKLFF	TGTGCCAGCAGAATTACAGGGGGCGGTGAAAAACTGTTTTTT
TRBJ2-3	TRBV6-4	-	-	CASSDSAGTRTDTQYF	TGTGCCAGCAGTGACTCGGCAGGGACTCGCACAGATACGCAGTATTTT
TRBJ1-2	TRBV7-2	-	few	CASSLDDVVPGGGYTF	TGTGCCAGCAGCTTAGATGACGTTGTCCCAGGAGGTGGCTACACCTTC
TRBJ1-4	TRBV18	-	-	CASSPAFGGEKLFF	TGTGCCAGCTCACCAGCTTTTGGGGGTGAAAAACTGTTTTTT
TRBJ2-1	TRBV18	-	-	CASSPSNEQFF	TGTGCCAGCTCACCCTCCAATGAGCAGTTCTTC
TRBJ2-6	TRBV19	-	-	CASSRPHSGANVLTF	TGTGCCAGTAGCCGGCCTCACTCTGGGGCCAACGTCCTGACTTTC
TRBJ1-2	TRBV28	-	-	CASRQAAVYGYTF	TGTGCCAGCAGACAGGCCGCTGTCTATGGCTACACCTTC
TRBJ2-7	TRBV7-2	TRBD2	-	CASSLSVSGPSYEQYF	TGTGCCAGCAGCTTGTCCGTTAGCGGGCCCTCCTACGAGCAGTACTTC
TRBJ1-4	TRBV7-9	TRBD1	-	CASSKDRVNEKLFF	TGTGCCAGCAGCAAGGACAGGGTAAATGAAAAACTGTTTTTT
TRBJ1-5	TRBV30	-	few	CAWSSGNGQPQHF	TGTGCCTGGAGTTCGGGCAACGGTCAGCCCCAGCATTTT
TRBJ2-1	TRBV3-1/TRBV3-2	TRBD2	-	CASSQGTLADYNEQFF	TGTGCCAGCAGCCAAGGTACACTAGCGGACTACAATGAGCAGTTCTTC
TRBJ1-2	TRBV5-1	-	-	CASSSLTANYGYTF	TGCGCCAGCAGCTCGTTGACAGCTAACTATGGCTACACCTTC
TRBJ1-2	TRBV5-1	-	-	CASSLDNYGYTF	TGCGCCAGCAGCCTTGACAACTATGGCTACACCTTC
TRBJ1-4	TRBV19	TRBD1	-	CASSAPDRRNEKLFF	TGTGCCAGTAGTGCCCCGGACAGGAGGAATGAAAAACTGTTTTTT
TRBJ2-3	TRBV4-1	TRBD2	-	CASTISGSEDTQYF	TGCGCCAGCACGATTAGCGGGAGTGAGGATACGCAGTATTTT
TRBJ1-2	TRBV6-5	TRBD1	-	CASSRQGSYGYTF	TGTGCCAGCAGCAGACAGGGAAGCTATGGCTACACCTTC
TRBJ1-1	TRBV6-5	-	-	CASTSPWNTEAFF	TGTGCCAGCACCTCCCCGTGGAACACTGAAGCTTTCTTT
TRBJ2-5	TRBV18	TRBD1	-	CASSLHRGRETQYF	TGTGCCAGCTCACTTCACAGGGGGCGGGAGACCCAGTACTTC
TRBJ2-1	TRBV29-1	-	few	CSVDELGDNEQFF	TGCAGCGTTGACGAACTAGGTGACAATGAGCAGTTCTTC
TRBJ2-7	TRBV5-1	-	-	CASSLVSEYEQYF	TGCGCCAGCAGCTTGGTTTCTGAGTACGAGCAGTACTTC
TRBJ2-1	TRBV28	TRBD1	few	CASSFVDRGHNEQFF	TGTGCCAGCAGTTTTGTGGACAGGGGACACAATGAGCAGTTCTTC
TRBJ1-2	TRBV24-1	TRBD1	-	CATSDAGTGIFGYTF	TGTGCCACCAGTGATGCCGGGACAGGAATCTTTGGCTACACCTTC
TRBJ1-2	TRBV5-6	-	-	CASSLWATNYGYTF	TGTGCCAGCAGCTTGTGGGCTACTAACTATGGCTACACCTTC
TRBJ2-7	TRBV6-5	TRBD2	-	CASSSVGGGSYEQYF	TGTGCCAGCAGTTCAGTTGGGGGGGGCTCCTACGAGCAGTACTTC
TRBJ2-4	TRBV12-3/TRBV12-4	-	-	CASSLGARYIQYF	TGTGCCAGCAGTTTGGGGGCGCGGTACATTCAGTACTTC
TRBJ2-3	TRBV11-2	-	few	CASSSTDTQYF	TGTGCCAGTAGTAGCACAGATACGCAGTATTTT
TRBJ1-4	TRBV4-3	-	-	CASSQSGVTNEKLFF	TGCGCCAGCAGCCAATCCGGGGTAACTAATGAAAAACTGTTTTTT
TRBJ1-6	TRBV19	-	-	CASTIAGYNSPLHF	TGTGCCAGTACCATAGCGGGATATAATTCACCCCTCCACTTT
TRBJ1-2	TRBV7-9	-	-	CASSRGTAPNGYTF	TGTGCCAGCAGCCGCGGGACGGCCCCAAATGGCTACACCTTC
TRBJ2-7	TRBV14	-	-	CASSQAVFSYEQYF	TGTGCCAGCAGCCAAGCGGTTTTCTCCTACGAGCAGTACTTC
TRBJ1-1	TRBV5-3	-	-	CARTELGQVGNTEAFF	TGTGCCAGAACCGAATTGGGTCAGGTGGGGAACACTGAAGCTTTCTTT
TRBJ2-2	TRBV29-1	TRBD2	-	CSVHGLAGSNTGELFF	TGCAGCGTTCATGGCCTAGCGGGGTCCAACACCGGGGAGCTGTTTTTT
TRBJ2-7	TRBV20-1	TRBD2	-	CSASIAGGSYGQYF	TGCAGTGCTAGTATAGCGGGAGGTAGCTACGGGCAGTACTTC
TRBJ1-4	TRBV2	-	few	CARQDHNGNEKLFF	TGTGCCAGACAGGACCACAACGGGAATGAAAAACTGTTTTTT
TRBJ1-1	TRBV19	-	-	CASSVGHPNTEAFF	TGTGCCAGTAGTGTCGGACACCCGAACACTGAAGCTTTCTTT
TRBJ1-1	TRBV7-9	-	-	CASIGTGNTEAFF	TGTGCCAGCATCGGCACCGGGAACACTGAAGCTTTCTTT
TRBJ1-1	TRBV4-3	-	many	CASSQDSVGTNTEAFF	TGCGCCAGCAGCCAAGATTCGGTGGGTACGAACACTGAAGCTTTCTTT
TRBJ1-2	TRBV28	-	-	CASSFRDRFGGGYTF	TGTGCCAGCAGTTTTAGGGACCGCTTTGGGGGAGGCTACACCTTC
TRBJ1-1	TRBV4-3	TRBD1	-	CASSPDLTGVRNTEAFF	TGCGCCAGCAGCCCTGATCTAACAGGGGTTCGAAACACTGAAGCTTTCTTT
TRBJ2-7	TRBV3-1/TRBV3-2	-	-	CASSLQGISYEQYF	TGTGCCAGCAGCCTCCAGGGCATCTCCTACGAGCAGTACTTC
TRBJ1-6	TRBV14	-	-	CASSQGSNSGRINSPLHF	TGTGCCAGCAGCCAAGGGTCGAATTCGGGCAGGATAAATTCACCCCTCCACTTT
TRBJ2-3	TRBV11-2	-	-	CASSLGQTSTDTQYF	TGTGCCAGCAGCTTAGGACAGACTAGCACAGATACGCAGTATTTT
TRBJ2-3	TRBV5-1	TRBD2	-	CASSGGTSGFTDTQYF	TGCGCCAGCAGCGGTGGGACTAGCGGATTCACAGATACGCAGTATTTT
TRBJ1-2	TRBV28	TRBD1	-	CASSSLTGEDGYTF	TGTGCCAGCAGTTCACTGACAGGGGAAGACGGCTACACCTTC
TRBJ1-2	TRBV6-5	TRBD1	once	CASSYATGGEGYTF	TGTGCCAGCAGTTACGCGACAGGGGGAGAGGGCTACACCTTC
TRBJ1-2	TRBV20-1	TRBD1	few	CSASLPTGGGGYTF	TGCAGTGCTAGTTTGCCGACAGGGGGCGGTGGCTACACCTTC